This T cell receptor beta chain comes out of a study of CD8 T cells in ankylosing spondylitis. Study-wide results and caveats: According to the report, clones linked to the disease were significantly enriched in matched synovial fluid samples taken from ankylosing spondylitis patients. Some of these motif variants have turned up before, in reports on reactive arthritis synovial fluid and blood. Disease-associated clonotypes exhibited CD8+ identity and were relatively infrequent in peripheral blood.

In the case of this clonotype: Its specificity is unknown.

Each CDR3 protein gets one entry after TCRdb re-called the 5' RACE reads with MiXCR. This table holds around 180,000 distinct CDR3 sequences, 15% to 20% found once. The V and J ends lost 1 base and 5 bases respectively, with 11 bases between them. The length of the CDR3 is 14 residues. Germline lookup yields CDR1 SEHNR and CDR2 FQNEAQ (reference sequence). V is TRBV7-9 and J is TRBJ1-1; no clear D gene. The sequence came from a male donor aged 5-30 years with ankylosing spondylitis or in good health (not recorded which). The sample comprised blood, either unsorted or a sorted T cell fraction (not recorded which). The chain's CDR3 is CASSLGQLGTEAFF. CDR3 coding DNA: TGTGCCAGCAGCTTAGGGCAACTCGGGACTGAAGCTTTCTTT.